These T cell receptor beta chains were read from a single sample in a study of T cells in Graves' hyperthyroidism and ophthalmopathy. MiXCR, run by TCRdb on the multiplex PCR reads, gives a single entry per CDR3 protein. This table holds 650,000 to 700,000 distinct CDR3 sequences, around 16% found once. The sample taken for sequencing was blood. The origin of the receptors is a man in his fifties with Graves' hyperthyroidism. The CDR3 runs from the conserved cysteine through the conserved F or W. D genes are given only for firm matches. Part of the rows lack a size; the others show once, few, many or a class for expanded clones.

D: TRBD2
J: TRBJ2-1
size: many
V: TRBV11-1
DNA: TGTGCCAGCAGCTCGGGACTAGCGCCTTACAATGAGCAGTTCTTC
CDR3: CASSSGLAPYNEQFF

D: .
J: TRBJ1-6
size: .
V: TRBV20-1
DNA: TGCAGTGCTAGAACCGCTCGGGACACAAGCTCCAATTCACCCCTCCACTTT
CDR3: CSARTARDTSSNSPLHF

D: TRBD2
J: TRBJ2-3
size: many
V: TRBV20-1
DNA: TGCAGTGTTGGTTTTTGGGCGGGAGGTGGCACAGATACGCAGTATTTT
CDR3: CSVGFWAGGGTDTQYF

D: .
J: TRBJ1-1
size: many
V: TRBV2
DNA: TGTGCCAGCAGTAGGAGGGACTCTGAAGCTTTCTTT
CDR3: CASSRRDSEAFF

D: .
J: TRBJ1-1
size: many
V: TRBV3-1
DNA: TGTGCCAGCAGCCAAGGGGCCGGAGCTTTCTTT
CDR3: CASSQGAGAFF

D: TRBD2
J: TRBJ2-1
size: .
V: TRBV28
DNA: TGTGCCAGCAGTTTCCCCCTACCCGGTCGAGGTAGCGGGAACTACAATGAGCAGTTCTTC
CDR3: CASSFPLPGRGSGNYNEQFF

D: .
J: TRBJ2-2
size: few
V: TRBV9
DNA: TGTGCCAGCACCCGGGACTCCTGGTTCACCGGGGAGCTGTTTTTT
CDR3: CASTRDSWFTGELFF

D: TRBD1
J: TRBJ1-5
size: few
V: TRBV3-1
DNA: TGTGCCAGCAGCCAAGATATAACAGGGGGTCAGCCCCAGCATTTT
CDR3: CASSQDITGGQPQHF

D: .
J: TRBJ1-1
size: many
V: TRBV28
DNA: TGTGCCAGCAGTCCCTGGGGAGGCTTAAGGGACACTGAAGCTTTCTTT
CDR3: CASSPWGGLRDTEAFF

D: .
J: TRBJ1-1
size: many
V: TRBV6-1
DNA: TGTGCCAGCAGTGACGGGACATCCCTGTCGAACACTGAAGCTTTCTTT
CDR3: CASSDGTSLSNTEAFF

D: TRBD2
J: TRBJ2-7
size: few
V: TRBV20-1
DNA: TGCAGTGCTAGAGATAGCCTTAGCGGGAGCGGGTACGAGCAGTACTTC
CDR3: CSARDSLSGSGYEQYF

D: .
J: TRBJ1-1
size: few
V: TRBV7-9
DNA: TGTGCCAGCAGGGGCGGGGGCATGAACACTGAAGCTTTCTTT
CDR3: CASRGGGMNTEAFF

D: TRBD1
J: TRBJ1-2
size: .
V: TRBV27
DNA: TGTGCCAGCAGTTTAGTTGACAGGGGAAGGAGTGGCTACACCTTC
CDR3: CASSLVDRGRSGYTF

D: .
J: TRBJ1-1
size: .
V: TRBV27
DNA: TGTGCCAGCAGTAGCCCGTGGAGCGGCACCGGGGGGGGAAGTATGAACACTGAAGCTTTCTTT
CDR3: CASSSPWSGTGGGSMNTEAFF

D: .
J: TRBJ2-7
size: once
V: TRBV29-1
DNA: TGCAGCGTTGAGGTAGCGCTGTCGTACGAGCAGTACTTC
CDR3: CSVEVALSYEQYF

D: .
J: TRBJ1-1
size: many
V: TRBV27
DNA: TGTGCCAGCAGACCTCAAGGAAACACTGAAGCTTTCTTT
CDR3: CASRPQGNTEAFF

D: .
J: TRBJ2-7
size: .
V: TRBV7-9
DNA: TGTGCCAGCAGCTTGGAGGCAGAGCAGTACTTC
CDR3: CASSLEAEQYF

D: TRBD1
J: TRBJ2-3
size: many
V: TRBV12-3/TRBV12-4
DNA: TGTGCCAGCAGTTTAGCTAAAGGGACAGGGGGCTACACAGATACGCAGTATTTT
CDR3: CASSLAKGTGGYTDTQYF

D: .
J: TRBJ1-6
size: few
V: TRBV11-2
DNA: TGTGCCAGCAGCCCCAGGGTGTCCTATAATTCACCCCTCCACTTT
CDR3: CASSPRVSYNSPLHF

D: TRBD1
J: TRBJ2-7
size: .
V: TRBV28
DNA: TGTGCCAGCAGCCTGGGACAGATTCACGAGCAGTACTTC
CDR3: CASSLGQIHEQYF

D: .
J: TRBJ1-4
size: many
V: TRBV11-2
DNA: TGTGCCAGCAGCTTAGATCTGCCGGGGGCGGGTAATGAAAAACTGTTTTTT
CDR3: CASSLDLPGAGNEKLFF

D: .
J: TRBJ1-3
size: .
V: TRBV7-9
DNA: TGTGCCAGCAGCTGGACTGGCGGAAACACCATATATTTT
CDR3: CASSWTGGNTIYF

D: .
J: TRBJ2-7
size: few
V: TRBV6-2/TRBV6-3
DNA: TGTGCCAGCCGTACCGGGAGAATTTACGAGCAGTACTTC
CDR3: CASRTGRIYEQYF

D: TRBD1
J: TRBJ2-1
size: .
V: TRBV19
DNA: TGTGCCAGTAGTGTCTACAGGGGAACGTACAATGAGCAGTTCTTC
CDR3: CASSVYRGTYNEQFF

D: .
J: TRBJ2-4
size: .
V: TRBV28
DNA: TGTGCCAGCAGTGTCTCCGGGGTAGCCAAAAACATTCAGTACTTC
CDR3: CASSVSGVAKNIQYF

D: .
J: TRBJ2-7
size: many
V: TRBV28
DNA: TGTGCCAGCATTGATTCCTCGGCAGGGGTATCCTACGAGCAGTACTTC
CDR3: CASIDSSAGVSYEQYF

D: .
J: TRBJ2-7
size: many
V: TRBV27
DNA: TGTGCCAGCAGATCCTGGAGCGGCCTCTACGAGCAGTACTTC
CDR3: CASRSWSGLYEQYF

D: .
J: TRBJ1-4
size: few
V: TRBV12-3/TRBV12-4
DNA: TGTGCCAGCAGTCCGCGCGAGGTGGAAAAACTGTTTTTT
CDR3: CASSPREVEKLFF

D: .
J: TRBJ2-7
size: few
V: TRBV4-1
DNA: TGCGCCAGCAGCCATACGAGGTCCGGTTACGAGCAGTACTTC
CDR3: CASSHTRSGYEQYF

D: .
J: TRBJ1-1
size: few
V: TRBV20-1
DNA: TGCAGTGCTAGAAAGGGGACTGAAGCTTTCTTT
CDR3: CSARKGTEAFF

D: TRBD1
J: TRBJ2-7
size: many
V: TRBV28
DNA: TGTGCCAGCAGTTCCGGACAGGCCCCAGGGCAGTACTTC
CDR3: CASSSGQAPGQYF

D: TRBD1
J: TRBJ2-7
size: many
V: TRBV12-3/TRBV12-4
DNA: TGTGCCAGCAGTTTAAGGGGACAGGGGAACGAGCAGTACTTC
CDR3: CASSLRGQGNEQYF

D: TRBD2
J: TRBJ2-1
size: few
V: TRBV20-1
DNA: TGCAGTGCTAGAGATACTAGCGGGAGCAAGGGTGAGCAGTTCTTC
CDR3: CSARDTSGSKGEQFF

D: .
J: TRBJ1-6
size: many
V: TRBV27
DNA: TGTGCCAGCAGTTTGTTACGGACGGGTGATAATTCACCCCTCCACTTT
CDR3: CASSLLRTGDNSPLHF

D: .
J: TRBJ2-1
size: .
V: TRBV7-8
DNA: TGTGCCAGCAGCCGTGAGTCCAATGAGCAGTTCTTC
CDR3: CASSRESNEQFF

D: TRBD2
J: TRBJ2-5
size: few
V: TRBV20-1
DNA: TGCAGTGCCCATCCGGGGGGTTCTGGGACCCAGTACTTC
CDR3: CSAHPGGSGTQYF

D: .
J: TRBJ2-1
size: .
V: TRBV16
DNA: TGTGCCAGCAGCCTAGGACTGGGATCTGTCAATGAGCAGTTCTTC
CDR3: CASSLGLGSVNEQFF

D: TRBD1
J: TRBJ2-2
size: many
V: TRBV6-1
DNA: TGTGCCAGCAGGAACACAGGGGTTTTGCCCTCGAACACCGGGGAGCTGTTTTTT
CDR3: CASRNTGVLPSNTGELFF

D: TRBD2
J: TRBJ2-1
size: .
V: TRBV20-1
DNA: TGCAGTGCCGCCTCGAGCGGGGGTTACTACAATGAGCAGTTCTTC
CDR3: CSAASSGGYYNEQFF